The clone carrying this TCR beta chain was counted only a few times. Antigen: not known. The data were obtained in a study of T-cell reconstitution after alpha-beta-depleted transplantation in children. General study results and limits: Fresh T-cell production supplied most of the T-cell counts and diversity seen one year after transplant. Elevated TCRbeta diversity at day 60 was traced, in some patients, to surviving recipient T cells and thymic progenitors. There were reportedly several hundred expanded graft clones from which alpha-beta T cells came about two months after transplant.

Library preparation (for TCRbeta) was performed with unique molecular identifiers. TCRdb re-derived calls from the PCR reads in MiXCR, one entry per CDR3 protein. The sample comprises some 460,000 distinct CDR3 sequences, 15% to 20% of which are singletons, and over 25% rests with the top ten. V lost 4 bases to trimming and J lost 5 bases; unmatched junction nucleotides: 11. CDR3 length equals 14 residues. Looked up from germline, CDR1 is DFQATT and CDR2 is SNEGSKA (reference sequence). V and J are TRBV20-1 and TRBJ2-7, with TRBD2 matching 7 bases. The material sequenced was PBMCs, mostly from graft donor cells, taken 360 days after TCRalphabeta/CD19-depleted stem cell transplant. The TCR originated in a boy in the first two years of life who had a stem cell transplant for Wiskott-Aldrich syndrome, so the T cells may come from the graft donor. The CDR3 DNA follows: TGCAGTGCTATTCATGGGAGGGATCCCCACGAGCAGTACTTC. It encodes CSAIHGRDPHEQYF.